A selection of T cell receptor beta chains follows, all from one sample in a study of identical twins. MiXCR, applied by TCRdb to the 5' RACE reads, yields one record per CDR3 protein. The sample includes 1.5 million to 2 million distinct CDR3 sequences, about 32% of them seen just once. Sequencing input: cord blood. The receptors were sampled from a newborn girl in good health. CDR3s include the opening cysteine and the closing phenylalanine or tryptophan. Fields, in order: clone size, V gene, D gene, CDR3 protein. A D gene is named only where the DNA matches it firmly. Not every row has a clone size; where given, it reads once, few, many or a size class.

>few|TRBV20-1|NA
CSARDGVVREPQHF
>few|TRBV6-2/TRBV6-3|TRBD2
CASSYRRLADNEQFF
>NA|TRBV5-1|TRBD1
CASSVPGQGANGYTF
>NA|TRBV20-1|NA
CSARSPENTEAFF
>NA|TRBV29-1|NA
CSVEDRTVYNEQFF
>NA|TRBV12-3/TRBV12-4|TRBD1
CASSSQGARGNQPQHF
>NA|TRBV20-1|TRBD1
CSARTGGWGYTF
>NA|TRBV20-1|NA
CSASRGSLNYGYTF
>NA|TRBV12-3/TRBV12-4|NA
CASSFPVGVKETGADVLTF
>NA|TRBV7-9|TRBD2
CASSFRPSGIDEQYF
>NA|TRBV19|TRBD2
CASSIDGTSSYNEQFF
>NA|TRBV5-6|NA
CASNGANNEQFF
>few|TRBV9|NA
CASSVGGRSYEQYF
>few|TRBV6-1|TRBD2
CASSERKSGTQETQYF
>NA|TRBV4-2|TRBD1
CASSQVGQGVAGETQYF
>NA|TRBV7-2|NA
CASSPALGLGHNEQFF
>many|TRBV2|TRBD2
CATSTSGNHNEQFF